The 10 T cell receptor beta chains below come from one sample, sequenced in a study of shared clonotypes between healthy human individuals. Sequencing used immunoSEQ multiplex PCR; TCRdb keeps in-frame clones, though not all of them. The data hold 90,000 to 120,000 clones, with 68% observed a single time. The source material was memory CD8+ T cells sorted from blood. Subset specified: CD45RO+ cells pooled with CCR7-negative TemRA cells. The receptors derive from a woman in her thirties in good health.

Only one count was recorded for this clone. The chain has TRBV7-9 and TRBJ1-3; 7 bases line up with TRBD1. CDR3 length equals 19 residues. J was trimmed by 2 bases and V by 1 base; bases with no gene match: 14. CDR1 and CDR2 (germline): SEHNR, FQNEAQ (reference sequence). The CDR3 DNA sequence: TGTGCCAGCAGCTTAGGGGGGGACAGCCGGGTTGCAGCTGGAAACACCATATATTTT. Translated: CASSLGGDSRVAAGNTIYF.

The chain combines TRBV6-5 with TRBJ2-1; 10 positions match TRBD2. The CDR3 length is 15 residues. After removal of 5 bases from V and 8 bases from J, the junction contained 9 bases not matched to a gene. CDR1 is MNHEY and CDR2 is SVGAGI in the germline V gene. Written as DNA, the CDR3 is TGTGCCAGCAGTCCAACTAGCGGGAACATCGATGAGCAGTTCTTC. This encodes CASSPTSGNIDEQFF.

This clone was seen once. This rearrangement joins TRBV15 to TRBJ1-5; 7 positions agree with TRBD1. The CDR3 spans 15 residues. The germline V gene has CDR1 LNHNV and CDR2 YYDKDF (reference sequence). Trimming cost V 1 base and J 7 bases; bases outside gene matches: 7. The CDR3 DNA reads TGTGCCACCAGCAGAGTCCAGGGGGGACGGCAGCCCCAGCATTTT. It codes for CATSRVQGGRQPQHF.

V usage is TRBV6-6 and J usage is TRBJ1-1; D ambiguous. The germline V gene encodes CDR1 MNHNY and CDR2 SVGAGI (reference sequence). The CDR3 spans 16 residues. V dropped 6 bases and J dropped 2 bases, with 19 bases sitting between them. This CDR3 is CASSAIGLAGNTEAFF. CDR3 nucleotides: TGTGCCAGCAGCGCGATCGGTCTTGCCGGCAACACTGAAGCTTTCTTT.

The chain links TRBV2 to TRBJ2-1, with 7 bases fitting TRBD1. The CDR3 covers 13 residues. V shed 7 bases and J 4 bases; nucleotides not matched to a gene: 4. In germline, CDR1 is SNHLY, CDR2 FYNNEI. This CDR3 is CASNPGQYNEQFF. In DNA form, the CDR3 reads TGTGCCAGCAATCCGGGACAGTACAATGAGCAGTTCTTC. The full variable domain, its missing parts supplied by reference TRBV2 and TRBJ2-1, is EPEVTQTPSHQVTQMGQEVILRCVPISNHLYFYWYRQILGQKVEFLVSFYNNEISEKSEIFDDQFSVERPDGSNFTLKIRSTKLEDSAMYFCASNPGQYNEQFFGPGTRLTVL.

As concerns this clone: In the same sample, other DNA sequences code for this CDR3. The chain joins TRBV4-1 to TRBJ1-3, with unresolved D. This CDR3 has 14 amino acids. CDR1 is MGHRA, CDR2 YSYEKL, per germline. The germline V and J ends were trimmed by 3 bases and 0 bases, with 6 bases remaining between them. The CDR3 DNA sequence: TGCGCCAGCAGCCAGGGCCACTCTGGAAACACCATATATTTT. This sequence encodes CASSQGHSGNTIYF.

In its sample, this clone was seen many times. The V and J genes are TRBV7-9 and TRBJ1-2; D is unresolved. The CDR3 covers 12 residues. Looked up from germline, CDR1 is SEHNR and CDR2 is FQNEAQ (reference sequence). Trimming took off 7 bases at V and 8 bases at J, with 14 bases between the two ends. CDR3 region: CASTMDRLGYTF. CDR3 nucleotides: TGTGCCAGCACCATGGACCGGCTAGGCTACACCTTC.

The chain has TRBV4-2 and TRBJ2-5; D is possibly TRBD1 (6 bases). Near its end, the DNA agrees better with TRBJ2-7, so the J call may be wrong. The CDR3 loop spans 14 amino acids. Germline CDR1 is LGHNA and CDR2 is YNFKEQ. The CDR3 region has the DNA TGTGCCAGCAGCCAAGATAGGGGGTTCTACGAGCAGTACTTC. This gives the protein CASSQDRGFYEQYF.

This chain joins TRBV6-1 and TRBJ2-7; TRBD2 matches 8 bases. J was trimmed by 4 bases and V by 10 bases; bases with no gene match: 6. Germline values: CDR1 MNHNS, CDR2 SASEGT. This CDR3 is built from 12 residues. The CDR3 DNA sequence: TGTGCCATCTTAGCGGGATCATACGAGCAGTACTTC. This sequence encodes CAILAGSYEQYF.

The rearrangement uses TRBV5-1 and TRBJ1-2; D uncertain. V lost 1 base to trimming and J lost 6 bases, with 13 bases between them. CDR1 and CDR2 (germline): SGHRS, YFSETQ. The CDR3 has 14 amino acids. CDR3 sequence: CASSLTIYRDGYTF. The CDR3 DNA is TGCGCCAGCAGCTTGACCATTTATAGGGATGGCTACACCTTC.